This is a list of T cell receptor beta chains from one sample in a study of T cells in localized non-small cell lung cancer. Clones were sequenced by immunoSEQ multiplex PCR, and TCRdb holds only the in-frame ones, with some missing. The sample records 58,000 or so clones, 75% to 90% being singletons. The sequenced sample was peripheral blood, obtained before any cancer treatment. Receptors originate from a woman aged 35-75 years with stage I lung adenocarcinoma. The CDR3 runs from the conserved cysteine through the conserved F or W. A D gene is named only where the DNA matches it firmly. The size of a clone is reported for some rows only, either as once, few or many, or as a class for expanded clones.

clone_size j_call v_call d_call cdr3_nt cdr3_aa
once TRBJ1-4 TRBV28 NA TGTGCCAGCAGTTCCCCGACATACGAAGCAACTAATGAAAAACTGTTTTTT CASSSPTYEATNEKLFF
NA TRBJ2-2 TRBV5-6 NA TGTGCCAGCACCGACACCGGGGAGCTGTTTTTT CASTDTGELFF
NA TRBJ1-1 TRBV6-6 NA TGTGCCAGCAGTTACTCGAGTGGGGCTGAAGCTTTCTTT CASSYSSGAEAFF
NA TRBJ1-1 TRBV19 NA TGTGCCAGTAAACCGCCGTTCATGAACACTGAAGCTTTCTTT CASKPPFMNTEAFF
NA TRBJ2-3 TRBV30 TRBD1 TGTGCCTGGAGTGTTGGGACAGGGGGCCGAGATACGCAGTATTTT CAWSVGTGGRDTQYF
NA TRBJ1-4 TRBV29-1 NA TGCAGCGTTGAAGATGGAGTACTGACGGAAAAACTGTTTTTT CSVEDGVLTEKLFF
once TRBJ2-1 TRBV18 TRBD2 TGTGCCAGCTCACCCTTCAGGGTAGCGGGCTACAATGAGCAGTTCTTC CASSPFRVAGYNEQFF
NA TRBJ2-3 TRBV30 NA TGTGCCTGGAGTCCTAGCACAGATACGCAGTATTTT CAWSPSTDTQYF
NA TRBJ1-2 TRBV6-6 NA TGTGCCAGCGATGGGGAGGTGGTTGGCTACACCTTC CASDGEVVGYTF
NA TRBJ2-7 TRBV6-6 NA TGTGCCAGCAGGCAACTATCGGGTTACGAGCAGTACTTC CASRQLSGYEQYF
NA TRBJ2-3 TRBV28 NA TGTGCCAGCAGTTTTGGGAGGATGGGCAGGGGTTATTTT CASSFGRMGRGYF
NA TRBJ1-5 TRBV25-1 NA TGTGCCAGCAGGGGACAAGGGGATCAGCCCCAGCATTTT CASRGQGDQPQHF
NA TRBJ1-5 TRBV19 NA TGTGCCAGTAGTATGGGCAGGGAGGACCAGCCCCAGCATTTT CASSMGREDQPQHF
NA TRBJ2-1 TRBV7-6 TRBD1 TGTGCCAGCAGCTCTCAGGGACAGGGGGCGGATGAGCAGTTCTTC CASSSQGQGADEQFF
NA TRBJ1-5 TRBV19 NA TGTGCCAGTAGTAACGACAGGATAGGTCAGCCCCAGCATTTT CASSNDRIGQPQHF
NA TRBJ1-2 TRBV30 NA TGTGCCTGGAGTCCTTACGGCAGCTCGGGCGGCTACACCTTC CAWSPYGSSGGYTF
NA TRBJ2-6 TRBV18 TRBD1 TGTGCCAGCTCAAAAGACAGGGCTGGGGCCAACGTCCTGACTTTC CASSKDRAGANVLTF
NA TRBJ2-1 TRBV5-4 TRBD2 TGTGCCAGCAGCTTGGAGGGACTAGCGGGGAATGAGCAGTTCTTC CASSLEGLAGNEQFF
NA TRBJ2-5 TRBV2 NA TGTGCCAGCAGTGAAGCGGGGGCGCGAATGAAGACCCAGTACTTC CASSEAGARMKTQYF
NA TRBJ2-7 TRBV7-3 TRBD1 TGTGCCAGCAGCTTCGACAGGGGGCTTGCCTACGAGCAGTACTTC CASSFDRGLAYEQYF
NA TRBJ1-5 TRBV6-5 NA TGTGCCAGCAGACCGGACCCAGTTCGGCCCCAGCATTTT CASRPDPVRPQHF
NA TRBJ1-1 TRBV11-2 NA TGTGCCAGCAGCTTAGAGGCAGGAGCGTCAGAAGCTTTCTTT CASSLEAGASEAFF
NA TRBJ2-7 TRBV7-9 TRBD1 TGTGCCAGCAGATTTGCAGGGGGTGACGAGCAGTACTTC CASRFAGGDEQYF
NA TRBJ2-1 TRBV6-1 TRBD2 TGTGCCAGCAGTGACGGACTAGCGGGAGTACCAAATGAGCAGTTCTTC CASSDGLAGVPNEQFF
NA TRBJ1-2 TRBV29-1 NA TGCAGCGTTGATGGATACTATGGCTACACCTTC CSVDGYYGYTF
NA TRBJ1-2 TRBV6-6 NA TGTGCCAGCAGTTACTCGCGAGGGTATGGCTACACCTTC CASSYSRGYGYTF
NA TRBJ2-2 TRBV7-2 NA TGTGCCACCCTCATGGACGGGGACACCGGGGAGCTGTTTTTT CATLMDGDTGELFF
once TRBJ2-7 TRBV5-6 TRBD2 TGTGCCAGCAGCTTGGCCCCTAGCGGGGCCTACGAGCAGTACTTC CASSLAPSGAYEQYF
NA TRBJ2-1 TRBV19 TRBD2 TGTGCCAGTAGTATTAGCGGGGGGACCTACAATGAGCAGTTCTTC CASSISGGTYNEQFF
NA TRBJ1-1 TRBV5-1 NA TGCGCCAGCAGCTTGACCACTAACACTGAAGCTTTCTTT CASSLTTNTEAFF
few TRBJ1-2 TRBV10-3 NA TGTGCCATCAGTGATCGGGGATACAACTATGGCTACACCTTC CAISDRGYNYGYTF
NA TRBJ1-1 TRBV19 NA TGTGCCAGTAGTATAGATCGGAACAGCCCTGAAGCTTTCTTT CASSIDRNSPEAFF
NA TRBJ1-5 TRBV2 TRBD1 TGTGCCAGCAGTGGCCGACAGGGGGCGGGCGATCAGCCCCAGCATTTT CASSGRQGAGDQPQHF
NA TRBJ2-3 TRBV27 NA TGTGCCAGCAAGAAGCCCCTAACAGATACGCAGTATTTT CASKKPLTDTQYF
NA TRBJ1-2 TRBV27 TRBD1 TGTGCCAGCAGTCCCCAACGATACACCGGGACAGGGGCTAGGGGCTACACCTTC CASSPQRYTGTGARGYTF
NA TRBJ1-5 TRBV19 NA TGTGCCAGTAGTATAATGGGCGATCAGCCCCAGCATTTT CASSIMGDQPQHF
NA TRBJ2-3 TRBV7-3 TRBD2 TGTGCCAGCAGCTTAGCGCCTACTAGCGGGAAAACAGATACGCAGTATTTT CASSLAPTSGKTDTQYF
NA TRBJ2-7 TRBV6-5 NA TGTGCCAGCACCTCCCATCCCTACGAGCAGTACTTC CASTSHPYEQYF
once TRBJ2-5 TRBV11-2 NA TGTGCCAGCAGCGCACTCCTGGTCGGGGGGACCCAGTACTTC CASSALLVGGTQYF
NA TRBJ2-3 TRBV7-6 NA TGTGCCAGCAGCTTTGGAGGACAGCCAAGCACAGATACGCAGTATTTT CASSFGGQPSTDTQYF
NA TRBJ2-7 TRBV6-5 NA TGTGCCAGCAGTTACTCCAGGGACGAGCAGTACTTC CASSYSRDEQYF
NA TRBJ2-7 TRBV6-5 NA TGTGCCAGCAGTTACACCGGGATAAGCCACGAGCAGTACTTC CASSYTGISHEQYF
NA TRBJ1-1 TRBV6-5 TRBD1 TGTGCCAGCAGTTACTCAGCAGGGGGCTGGACTGAAGCTTTCTTT CASSYSAGGWTEAFF
NA TRBJ1-5 TRBV5-6 NA TGTGCCAGCAGCTTATTACAGGGCAGTCAGCCCCAGCATTTT CASSLLQGSQPQHF
once TRBJ2-7 TRBV6-1 NA TGTGCCAGCAGTGAAGCGGTAAATGTTTACGAGCAGTACTTC CASSEAVNVYEQYF
NA TRBJ2-1 TRBV7-8 TRBD2 TGTGCCAGCAGCTTATTGTTAAGCGGGAGGACCGTTGAGCAGTTCTTC CASSLLLSGRTVEQFF
NA TRBJ2-5 TRBV11-2 TRBD1 TGTGCCAGCAGCCCACGTAGACAGGGGAGCGGGACCCAGTACTTC CASSPRRQGSGTQYF
NA TRBJ2-5 TRBV29-1 NA TGCAGCGTTGAACTGCCTAGCGAAGAGACCCAGTACTTC CSVELPSEETQYF
NA TRBJ2-5 TRBV4-1 TRBD2 TGCGCCAGCAGCCAAGATCATGGCGGGAGCCTCCAAGAGACCCAGTACTTC CASSQDHGGSLQETQYF
NA TRBJ2-1 TRBV5-1 TRBD1 TGCGCCAGCAGTCGCGGACAGGGGGATCAGGCTGAGCAGTTCTTC CASSRGQGDQAEQFF
NA TRBJ2-2 TRBV19 NA TGTGCCAGTAGTATTCAAATTTGGTCCACCGGGGAGCTGTTTTTT CASSIQIWSTGELFF
NA TRBJ2-3 TRBV15 TRBD2 TGTGCCACATTAGCGGGAGTATCATGGAGCACAGATACGCAGTATTTT CATLAGVSWSTDTQYF
once TRBJ2-1 TRBV6-6 NA TGTGCCAGCAGTTACTCCGGCCCCAATGAGCAGTTCTTC CASSYSGPNEQFF
NA TRBJ2-2 TRBV27 TRBD2 TGTGCCAGCAGCCCCCCGGCGGGGGGGGTCGGTGAGCTGTTTTTT CASSPPAGGVGELFF
NA TRBJ1-1 TRBV5-1 NA TGCGCCAGCAGCTTAGCCAGCATGAACACTGAAGCTTTCTTT CASSLASMNTEAFF
NA TRBJ2-7 TRBV18 TRBD1 TGTGCCAGCTCACCAACCCAGGAGACAGGGCGGCTCGAGCAGTACTTC CASSPTQETGRLEQYF
NA TRBJ1-5 TRBV6-1 NA TGTGCCAGCAGTGAAGGGAATTATCAGCCCCAGCATTTT CASSEGNYQPQHF
NA TRBJ2-7 TRBV7-2 NA TGTGCCAGCAGCTTAGCGGGGGGCCTCTACGAGCAGTACTTC CASSLAGGLYEQYF
NA TRBJ1-2 TRBV18 NA TGTGCCAGCTCACCGATGACTCGGGCCGGCTATGGCTACACCTTC CASSPMTRAGYGYTF
NA TRBJ2-5 TRBV5-4 NA TGTGCCAGCAGCTTGGGACATACTCAAGAGACCCAGTACTTC CASSLGHTQETQYF